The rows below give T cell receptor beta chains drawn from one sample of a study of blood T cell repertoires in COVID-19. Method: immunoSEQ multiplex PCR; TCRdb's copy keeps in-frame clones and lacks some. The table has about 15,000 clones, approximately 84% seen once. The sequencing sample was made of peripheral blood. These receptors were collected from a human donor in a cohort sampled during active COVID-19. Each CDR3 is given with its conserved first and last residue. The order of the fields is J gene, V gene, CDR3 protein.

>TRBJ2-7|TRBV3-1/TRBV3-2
CASSRDSAGEQYF
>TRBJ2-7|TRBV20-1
CSARQAYEQYF
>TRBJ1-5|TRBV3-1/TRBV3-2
CASSQDLRRNQPQHF
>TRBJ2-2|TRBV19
CASRWASGSRANTGELFF
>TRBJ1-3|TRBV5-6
CASSSPPTWGEETGNTIYF
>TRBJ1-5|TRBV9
CASSVGGAGQPQHF
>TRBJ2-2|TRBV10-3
CAISPGQGNTGELFF
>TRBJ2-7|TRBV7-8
CASSLNRQGYEQYF
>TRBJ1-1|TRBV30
CAWTRLLAFF
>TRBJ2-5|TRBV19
CASSTGRGEETQYF
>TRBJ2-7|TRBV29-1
CSVGDTGVGSYEQYF
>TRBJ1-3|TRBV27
CASSLRQGLGNTIYF
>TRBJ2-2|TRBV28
CASSGWTSRSTGELFF
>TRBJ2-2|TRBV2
CASSVDRNTGELFF
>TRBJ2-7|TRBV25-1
CASLTADEQYF
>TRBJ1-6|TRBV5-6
CASTRGGRGDSPLHF
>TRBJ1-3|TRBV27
CASSPDRRRTGNTIYF
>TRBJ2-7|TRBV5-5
CASSFPGPNYEQYF
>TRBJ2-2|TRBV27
CASSSLAATGELFF
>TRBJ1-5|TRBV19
CASSGLVDSNQPQHF
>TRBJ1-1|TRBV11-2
CASSLTGNTEAFF
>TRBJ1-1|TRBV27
CASSRDRAVMTEAFF
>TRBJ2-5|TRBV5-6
CASSSQTGDQETQYF
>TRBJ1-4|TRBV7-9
CASSPEGVINEKLFF
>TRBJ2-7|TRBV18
CASSPASSGEQYF
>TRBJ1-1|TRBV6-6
CASSTLRTATAFF
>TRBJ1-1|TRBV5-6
CASLGGGYTEAFF
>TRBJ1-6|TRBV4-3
CASSQAGGVRSPLHF
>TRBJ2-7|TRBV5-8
CASILGHSFYEQYF
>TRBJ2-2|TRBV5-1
CASGRQGALDTGELFF
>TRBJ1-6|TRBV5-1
CASSLGQGLEGSPLHF
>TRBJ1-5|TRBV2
CARGQGVNQPQHF
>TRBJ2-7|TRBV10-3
CAIGEASYEQYF
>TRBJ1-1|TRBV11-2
CASSPRDSYLNTEAFF
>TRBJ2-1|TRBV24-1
CATSGPGLAGAYNEQFF
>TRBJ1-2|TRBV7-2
CASSLARQGHYGYTF
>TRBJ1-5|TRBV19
CASSISDRGYQPQHF
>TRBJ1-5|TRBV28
CASSLEGPQHF
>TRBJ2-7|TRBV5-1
CASSETGGADEQYF
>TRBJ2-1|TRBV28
CASSQWTSGMSYNEQFF